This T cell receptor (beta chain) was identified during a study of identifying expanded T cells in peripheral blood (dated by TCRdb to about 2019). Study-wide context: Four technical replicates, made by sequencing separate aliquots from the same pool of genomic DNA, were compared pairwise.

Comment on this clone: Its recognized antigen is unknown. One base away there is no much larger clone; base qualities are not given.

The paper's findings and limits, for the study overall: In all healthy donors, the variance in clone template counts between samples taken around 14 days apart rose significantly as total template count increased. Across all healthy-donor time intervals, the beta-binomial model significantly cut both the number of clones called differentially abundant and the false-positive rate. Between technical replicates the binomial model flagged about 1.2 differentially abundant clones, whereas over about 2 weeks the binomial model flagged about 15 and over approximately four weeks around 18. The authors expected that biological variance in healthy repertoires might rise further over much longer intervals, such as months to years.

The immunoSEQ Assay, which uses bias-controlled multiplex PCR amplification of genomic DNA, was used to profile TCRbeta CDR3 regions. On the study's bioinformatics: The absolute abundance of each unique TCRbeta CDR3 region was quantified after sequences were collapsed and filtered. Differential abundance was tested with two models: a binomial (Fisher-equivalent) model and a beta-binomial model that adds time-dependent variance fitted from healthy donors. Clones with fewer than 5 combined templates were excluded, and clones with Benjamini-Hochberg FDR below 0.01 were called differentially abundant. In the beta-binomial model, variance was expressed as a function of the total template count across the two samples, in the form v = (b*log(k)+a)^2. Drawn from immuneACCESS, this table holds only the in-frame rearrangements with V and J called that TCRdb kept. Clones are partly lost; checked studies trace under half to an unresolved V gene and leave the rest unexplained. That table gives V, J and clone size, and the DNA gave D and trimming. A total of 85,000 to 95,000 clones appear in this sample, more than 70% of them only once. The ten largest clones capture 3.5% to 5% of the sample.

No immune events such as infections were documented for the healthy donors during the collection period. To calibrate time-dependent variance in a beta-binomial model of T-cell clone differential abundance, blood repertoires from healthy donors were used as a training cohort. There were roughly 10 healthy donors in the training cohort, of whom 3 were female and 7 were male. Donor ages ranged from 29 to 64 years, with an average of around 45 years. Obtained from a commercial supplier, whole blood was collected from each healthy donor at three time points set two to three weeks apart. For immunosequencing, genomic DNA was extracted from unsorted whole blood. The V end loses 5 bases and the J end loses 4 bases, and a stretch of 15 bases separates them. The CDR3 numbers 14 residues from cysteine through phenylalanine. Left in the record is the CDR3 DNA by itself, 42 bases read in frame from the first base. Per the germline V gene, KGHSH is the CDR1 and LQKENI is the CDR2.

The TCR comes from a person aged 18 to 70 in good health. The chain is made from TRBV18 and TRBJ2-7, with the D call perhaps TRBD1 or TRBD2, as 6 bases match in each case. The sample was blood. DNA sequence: TGTGCCAGCTCAGACGGGGGCAGTTTTTACGAGCAGTACTTC. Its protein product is CASSDGGSFYEQYF.